The 8 T cell receptor beta chains given below trace back to one sample, sequenced in a study of cytomegalovirus exposure and HLA in healthy donors. PCR primers comprised 60 Vbeta and 13 Jbeta primers. The protocol was immunoSEQ multiplex PCR, while the TCRdb copy is restricted to in-frame clones and leaves out a portion. Of 250,000 or so clones in the sample, roughly 91% are singletons; the top ten hold 1.7%. The sequenced material came from PBMCs. The receptors stem from a girl aged 2 to 9 in good health and CMV-seronegative.

This clone was seen once. CDR3 in amino acids: CASSISGKEGTDTQYF. In nucleotides, the CDR3 is TGTGCCAGCAGCATTAGCGGGAAGGAGGGCACAGATACGCAGTATTTT. This sequence joins TRBV9 and TRBJ2-3; TRBD2 matches 8 bases. Trimming removed 4 bases from V and 1 base from J; junction bases left unmatched: 8. Germline values: CDR1 SGDLS, CDR2 YYNGEE. The CDR3 has 16 residues.

Comments on this clone: The sample carries other DNA sequences with the same CDR3. This chain uses TRBV7-3 with TRBJ2-5; 9 bases fit TRBD2. The ends lost 2 bases at V and 2 bases at J; junction bases unmatched: 3. CDR1 is SGHTA, CDR2 FQGTGA, per germline. The CDR3 is 15 residues long. CDR3 DNA sequence: TGTGCCAGCAGCTTAGCGGGGGGGCTTCAAGAGACCCAGTACTTC. This sequence encodes CASSLAGGLQETQYF.

The chain links TRBV6-5 to TRBJ2-3; 10 bases line up with TRBD1. The CDR3 is 16 amino acids. With 0 bases clipped from V and 5 bases from J, the junction kept 5 bases outside the gene matches. CDR1 is MNHEY and CDR2 is SVGAGI in the germline V gene. The CDR3, as DNA: TGTGCCAGCAGTTACTCCCCGGACAGGGGGAGAGATACGCAGTATTTT. It encodes CASSYSPDRGRDTQYF.

The CDR3 here is CASSSPGQGTDTQYF. In DNA, the CDR3 is TGTGCCAGCAGCTCTCCGGGACAGGGGACAGATACGCAGTATTTT. The chain uses TRBV5-5 and TRBJ2-3; 10 bases agree with TRBD1. The CDR3 length is 15 residues. The junction had 4 bases not matched to a gene; V was cut back by 3 bases and J by 3 bases. Germline V lookup: CDR1 SGHKS, CDR2 YYEKEE (reference sequence). Looking up the rest from reference TRBV5-5 and TRBJ2-3 gives the full variable domain: DAGVTQSPTHLIKTRGQQVTLRCSPISGHKSVSWYQQVLGQGPQFIFQYYEKEERGRGNFPDRFSARQFPNYSSELNVNALLLGDSALYLCASSSPGQGTDTQYFGPGTRLTVL.

This chain uses TRBV28 with TRBJ1-4; TRBD1 aligns across 7 bases. The CDR3 runs to 14 residues. Germline trimming cut 3 bases from V and 8 bases from J; bases unmatched to any gene: 6. CDR1 and CDR2 (germline): MDHEN, SYDVKM. The CDR3 loop is CASSLEGGSEKLFF. The CDR3 DNA reads as TGTGCCAGCAGTTTGGAAGGGGGCAGCGAAAAACTGTTTTTT.

The V gene is TRBV5-8, the J gene TRBJ1-5; 7 bases are a match to TRBD1. The germline V gene encodes CDR1 SGHTS and CDR2 YDEGEE. The CDR3 is 17 amino acids. V was clipped by 2 bases and J by 0 bases; unmatched bases: 8. DNA for the CDR3: TGTGCCAGCAGCTTCTTTTCAGGGACAGTTAGCAATCAGCCCCAGCATTTT. Its translation is CASSFFSGTVSNQPQHF.

The chain combines TRBV7-2 with TRBJ1-3; no reliable D call. The CDR3 extends over 13 amino acids. The germline V and J ends were trimmed by 6 bases and 1 base, with 7 bases remaining between them. Germline V gives CDR1 SGHTA, CDR2 FQGNSA. The CDR3 DNA sequence: TGTGCCAGCAGACCCGGGTCTGGAAACACCATATATTTT. This gives the protein CASRPGSGNTIYF.

This clone was recorded a few times. CDR3 coding DNA: TGTGCCAGCAAGGGACAGTTGAACACTGAAGCTTTCTTT. It is translated as CASKGQLNTEAFF. The chain joins TRBV19 to TRBJ1-1; 7 positions agree with TRBD1. The CDR3 is 13 residues long. Germline V gives CDR1 LNHDA, CDR2 SQIVND (reference sequence). The V segment lost 9 bases and the J segment 0 bases; nucleotides outside the gene matches: 4.